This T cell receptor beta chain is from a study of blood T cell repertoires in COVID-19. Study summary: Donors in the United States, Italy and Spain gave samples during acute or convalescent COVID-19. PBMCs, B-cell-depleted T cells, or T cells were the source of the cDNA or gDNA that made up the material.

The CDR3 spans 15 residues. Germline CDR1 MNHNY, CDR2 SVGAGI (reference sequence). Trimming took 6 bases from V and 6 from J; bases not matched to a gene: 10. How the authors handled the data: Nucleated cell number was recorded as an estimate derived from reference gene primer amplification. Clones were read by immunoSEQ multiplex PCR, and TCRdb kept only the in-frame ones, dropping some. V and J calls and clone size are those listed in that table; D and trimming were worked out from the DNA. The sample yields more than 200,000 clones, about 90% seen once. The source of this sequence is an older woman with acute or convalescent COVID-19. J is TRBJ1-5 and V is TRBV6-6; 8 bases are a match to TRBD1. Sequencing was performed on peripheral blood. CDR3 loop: CASRKDRDKGQPQHF. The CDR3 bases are TGTGCCAGCAGGAAGGACAGGGACAAAGGTCAGCCCCAGCATTTT.